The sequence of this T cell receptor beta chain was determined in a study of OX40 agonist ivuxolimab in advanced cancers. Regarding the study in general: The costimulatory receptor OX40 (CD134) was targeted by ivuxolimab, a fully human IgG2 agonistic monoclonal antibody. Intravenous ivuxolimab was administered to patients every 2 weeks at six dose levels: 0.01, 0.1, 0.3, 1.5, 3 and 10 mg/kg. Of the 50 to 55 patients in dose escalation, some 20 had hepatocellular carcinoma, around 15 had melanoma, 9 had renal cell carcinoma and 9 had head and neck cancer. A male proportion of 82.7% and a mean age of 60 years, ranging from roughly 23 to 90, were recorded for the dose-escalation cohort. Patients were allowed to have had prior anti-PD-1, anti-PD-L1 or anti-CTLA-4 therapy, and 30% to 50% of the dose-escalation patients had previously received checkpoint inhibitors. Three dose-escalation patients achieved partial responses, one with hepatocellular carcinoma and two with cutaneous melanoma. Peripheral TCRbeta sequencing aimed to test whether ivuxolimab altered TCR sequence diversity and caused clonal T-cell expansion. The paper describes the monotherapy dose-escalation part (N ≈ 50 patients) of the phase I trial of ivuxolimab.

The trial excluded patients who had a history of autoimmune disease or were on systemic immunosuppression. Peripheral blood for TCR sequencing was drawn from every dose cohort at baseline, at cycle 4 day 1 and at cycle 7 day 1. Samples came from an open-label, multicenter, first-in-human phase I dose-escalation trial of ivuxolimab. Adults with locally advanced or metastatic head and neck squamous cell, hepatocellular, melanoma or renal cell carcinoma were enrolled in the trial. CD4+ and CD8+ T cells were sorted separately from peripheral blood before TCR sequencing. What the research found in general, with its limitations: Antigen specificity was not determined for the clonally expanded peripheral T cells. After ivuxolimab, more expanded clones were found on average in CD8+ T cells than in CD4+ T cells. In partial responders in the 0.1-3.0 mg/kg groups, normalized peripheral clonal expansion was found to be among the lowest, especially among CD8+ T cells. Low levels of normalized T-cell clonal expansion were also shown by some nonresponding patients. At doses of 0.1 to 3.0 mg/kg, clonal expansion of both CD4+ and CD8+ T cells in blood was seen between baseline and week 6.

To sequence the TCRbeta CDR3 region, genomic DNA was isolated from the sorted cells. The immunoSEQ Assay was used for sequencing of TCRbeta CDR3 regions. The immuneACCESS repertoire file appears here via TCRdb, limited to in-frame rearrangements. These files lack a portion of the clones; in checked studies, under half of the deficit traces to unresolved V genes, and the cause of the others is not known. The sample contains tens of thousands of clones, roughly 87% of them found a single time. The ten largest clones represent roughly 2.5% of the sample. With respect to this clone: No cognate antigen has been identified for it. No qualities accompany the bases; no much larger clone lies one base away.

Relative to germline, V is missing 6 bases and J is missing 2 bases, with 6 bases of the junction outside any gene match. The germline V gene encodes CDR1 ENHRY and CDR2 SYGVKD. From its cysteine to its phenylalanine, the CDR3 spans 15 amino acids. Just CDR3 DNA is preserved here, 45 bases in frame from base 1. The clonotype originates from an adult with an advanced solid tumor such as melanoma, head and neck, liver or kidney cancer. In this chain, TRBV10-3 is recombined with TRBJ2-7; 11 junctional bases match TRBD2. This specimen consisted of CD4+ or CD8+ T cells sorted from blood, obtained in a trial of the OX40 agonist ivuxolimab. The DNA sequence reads TGTGCCATCAGAGAGACTAGCGGGATCACCTACGAGCAGTACTTC. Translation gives CAIRETSGITYEQYF.